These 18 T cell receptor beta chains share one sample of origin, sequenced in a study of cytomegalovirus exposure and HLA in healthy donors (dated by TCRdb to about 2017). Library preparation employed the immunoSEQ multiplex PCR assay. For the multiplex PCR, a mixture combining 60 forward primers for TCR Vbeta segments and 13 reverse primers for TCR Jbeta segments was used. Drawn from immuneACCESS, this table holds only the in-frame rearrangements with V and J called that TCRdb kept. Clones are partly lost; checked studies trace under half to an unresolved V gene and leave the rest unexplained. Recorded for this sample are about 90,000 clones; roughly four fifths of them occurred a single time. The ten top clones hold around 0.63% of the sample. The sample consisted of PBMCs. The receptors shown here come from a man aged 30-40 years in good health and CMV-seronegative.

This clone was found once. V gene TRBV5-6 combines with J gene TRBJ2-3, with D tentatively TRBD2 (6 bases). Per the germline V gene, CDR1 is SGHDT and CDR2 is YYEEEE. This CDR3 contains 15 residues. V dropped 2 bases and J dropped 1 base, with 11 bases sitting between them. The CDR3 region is CASSFSGRGTDTQYF. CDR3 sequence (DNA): TGTGCCAGCAGCTTTTCCGGGAGAGGCACAGATACGCAGTATTTT.

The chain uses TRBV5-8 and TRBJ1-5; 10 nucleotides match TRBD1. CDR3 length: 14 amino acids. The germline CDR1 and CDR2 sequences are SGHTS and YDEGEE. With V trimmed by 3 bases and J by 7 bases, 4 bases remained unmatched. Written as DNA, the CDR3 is TGTGCCAGCAGCTCCGGGACAGGGGTCCAGCCCCAGCATTTT. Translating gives CASSSGTGVQPQHF.

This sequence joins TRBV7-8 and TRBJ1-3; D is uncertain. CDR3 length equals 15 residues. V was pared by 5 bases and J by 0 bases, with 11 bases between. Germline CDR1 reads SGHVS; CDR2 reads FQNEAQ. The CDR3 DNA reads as TGTGCCAGCAGCAACACAGATTCCTCTGGAAACACCATATATTTT. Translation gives CASSNTDSSGNTIYF.

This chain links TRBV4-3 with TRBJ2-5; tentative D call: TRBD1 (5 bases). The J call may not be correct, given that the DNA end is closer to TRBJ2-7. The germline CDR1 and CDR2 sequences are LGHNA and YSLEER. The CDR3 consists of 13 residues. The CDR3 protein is CASSQRQSYEQYF. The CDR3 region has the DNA TGCGCCAGCAGCCAAAGACAGTCCTACGAGCAGTACTTC.

CDR3 DNA: TGTGCCAGCTCACCGGGACTCTCGGAAGGAAAACTGTTTTTT. Its translation is CASSPGLSEGKLFF. This rearrangement joins TRBV18 to TRBJ1-4, with D tentatively TRBD1 (5 bases). The CDR3 has 14 amino acids. V lost 3 bases, J lost 10 bases, and 15 bases lay in between. Germline V gene lookup returns CDR1 KGHSH and CDR2 LQKENI.

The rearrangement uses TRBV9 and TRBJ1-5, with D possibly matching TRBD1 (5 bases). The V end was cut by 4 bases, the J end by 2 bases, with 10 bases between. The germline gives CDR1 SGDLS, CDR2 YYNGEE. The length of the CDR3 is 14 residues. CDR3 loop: CASSLVGGNQPQHF. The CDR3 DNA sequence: TGTGCCAGCAGCTTGGTAGGGGGCAATCAGCCCCAGCATTTT.

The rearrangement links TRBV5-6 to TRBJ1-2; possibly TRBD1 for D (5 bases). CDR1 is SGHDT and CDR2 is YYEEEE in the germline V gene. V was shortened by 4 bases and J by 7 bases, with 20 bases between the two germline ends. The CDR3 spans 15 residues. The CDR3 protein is CASSAGIAGNLGYTF. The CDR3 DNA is TGTGCCAGCAGCGCTGGGATCGCAGGGAATCTTGGCTACACCTTC.

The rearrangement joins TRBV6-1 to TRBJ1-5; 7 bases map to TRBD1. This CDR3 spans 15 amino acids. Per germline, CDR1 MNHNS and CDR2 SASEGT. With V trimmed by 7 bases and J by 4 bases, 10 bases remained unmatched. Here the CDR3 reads CASNSGQADNQPQHF. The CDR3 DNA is TGTGCCAGCAACTCAGGACAGGCGGATAATCAGCCCCAGCATTTT.

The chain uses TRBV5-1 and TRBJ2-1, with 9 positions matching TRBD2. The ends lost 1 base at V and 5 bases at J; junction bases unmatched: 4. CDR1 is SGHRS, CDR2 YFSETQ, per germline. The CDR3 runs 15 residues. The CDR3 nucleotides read TGCGCCAGCAGCTTGACGGCGGGGGGGGACAATGAGCAGTTCTTC. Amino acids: CASSLTAGGDNEQFF.

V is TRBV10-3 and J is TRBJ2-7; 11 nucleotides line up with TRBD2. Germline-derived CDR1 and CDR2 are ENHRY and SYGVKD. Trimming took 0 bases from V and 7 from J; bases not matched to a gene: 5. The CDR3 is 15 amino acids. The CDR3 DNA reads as TGTGCCATCAGTGAGTCGACTAGCGGGATGGGAGAGCAGTACGTC. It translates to CAISESTSGMGEQYV.

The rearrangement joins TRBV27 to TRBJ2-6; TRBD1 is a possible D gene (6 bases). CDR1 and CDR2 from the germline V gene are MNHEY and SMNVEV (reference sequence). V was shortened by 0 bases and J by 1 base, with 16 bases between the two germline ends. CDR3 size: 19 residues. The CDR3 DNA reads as TGTGCCAGCAGTTTATCGATGGGGGCGCAGGTTTCTGGGGCCAACGTCCTGACTTTC. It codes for CASSLSMGAQVSGANVLTF.

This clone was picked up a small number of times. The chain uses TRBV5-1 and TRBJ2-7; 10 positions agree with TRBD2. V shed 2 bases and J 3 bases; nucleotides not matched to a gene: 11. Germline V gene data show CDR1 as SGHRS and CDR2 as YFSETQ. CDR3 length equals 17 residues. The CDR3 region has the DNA TGCGCCAGCAGCTTTGGTGGGGGAACTAGCGGGGTCTACGAGCAGTACTTC. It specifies CASSFGGGTSGVYEQYF.

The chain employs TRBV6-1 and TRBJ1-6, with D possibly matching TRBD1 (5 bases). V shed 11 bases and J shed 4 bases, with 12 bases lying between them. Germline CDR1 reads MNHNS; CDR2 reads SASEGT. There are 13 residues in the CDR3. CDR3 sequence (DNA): TGTGCCTACCACGGGGGTTATAATTCACCCCTCCACTTT. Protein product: CAYHGGYNSPLHF.

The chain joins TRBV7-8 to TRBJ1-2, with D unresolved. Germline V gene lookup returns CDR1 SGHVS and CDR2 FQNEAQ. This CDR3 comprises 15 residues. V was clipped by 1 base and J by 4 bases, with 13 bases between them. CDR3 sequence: CASSLVLDTAYGYTF. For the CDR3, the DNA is TGTGCCAGCAGCTTAGTTCTTGACACGGCCTATGGCTACACCTTC.

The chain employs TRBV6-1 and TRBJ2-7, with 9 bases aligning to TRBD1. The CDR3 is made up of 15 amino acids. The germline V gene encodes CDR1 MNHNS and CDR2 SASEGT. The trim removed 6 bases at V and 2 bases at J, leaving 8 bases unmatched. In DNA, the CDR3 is TGTGCCAGCAGAACGGGACAGGGAACGCCCTACGAGCAGTACGTC. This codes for CASRTGQGTPYEQYV.

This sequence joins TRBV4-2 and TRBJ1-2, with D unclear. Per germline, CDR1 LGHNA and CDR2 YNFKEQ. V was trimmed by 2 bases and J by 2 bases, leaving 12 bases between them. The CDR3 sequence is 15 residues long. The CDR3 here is CASSQSPSGNYGYTF. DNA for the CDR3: TGTGCCAGCAGCCAAAGCCCCTCGGGAAACTATGGCTACACCTTC.

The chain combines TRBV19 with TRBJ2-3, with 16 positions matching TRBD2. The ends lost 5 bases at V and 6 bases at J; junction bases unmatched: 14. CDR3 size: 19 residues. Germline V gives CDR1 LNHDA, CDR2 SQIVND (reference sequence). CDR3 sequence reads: CASSSDGTSGGGGRDTQYF. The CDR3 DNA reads TGTGCCAGTAGTTCCGACGGGACTAGCGGGGGGGGTGGACGCGATACGCAGTATTTT.

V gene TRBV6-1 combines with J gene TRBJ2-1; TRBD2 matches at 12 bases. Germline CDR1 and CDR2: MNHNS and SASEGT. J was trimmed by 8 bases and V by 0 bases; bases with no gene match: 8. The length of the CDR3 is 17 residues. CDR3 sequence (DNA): TGTGCCAGCAGTGAAGCGTTGACTAGCGGGGGAGGATATGAGCAGTTCTTC. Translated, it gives CASSEALTSGGGYEQFF.